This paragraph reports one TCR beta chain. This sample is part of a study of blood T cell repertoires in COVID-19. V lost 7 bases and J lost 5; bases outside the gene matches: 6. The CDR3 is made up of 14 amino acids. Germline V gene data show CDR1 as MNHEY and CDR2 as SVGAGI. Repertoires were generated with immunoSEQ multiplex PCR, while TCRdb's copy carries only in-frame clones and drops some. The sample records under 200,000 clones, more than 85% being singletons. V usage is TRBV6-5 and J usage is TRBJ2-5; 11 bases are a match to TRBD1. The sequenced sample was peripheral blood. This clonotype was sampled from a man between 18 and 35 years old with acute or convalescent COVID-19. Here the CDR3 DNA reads TGTGCCAGCAAGGACAGGGGGCTAAGTGAGACCCAGTACTTC. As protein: CASKDRGLSETQYF.